A selection of T cell receptor beta chains follows, all from one sample in a study of blood T cell repertoires in COVID-19. The assay was immunoSEQ multiplex PCR, and TCRdb's table has in-frame clones only and misses some. The sample gives fewer than 150,000 clones, approximately 87% of which show up once; approximately 7.9% is in the top ten. Material: peripheral blood. These receptor sequences come from a man in his 70s who had recovered from COVID-19. Each CDR3 is given with its conserved first and last residue. D genes are given only for firm matches. Not every row has a clone size; where given, it reads once, few, many or a size class.

abundance: -
v_gene: TRBV30
d_gene: -
j_gene: TRBJ1-6
CDR3aa: CAWTPLAAPSAGSPLHF
CDR3nt: TGTGCCTGGACTCCATTGGCAGCTCCTTCCGCGGGTTCACCCCTCCACTTT

abundance: -
v_gene: TRBV28
d_gene: -
j_gene: TRBJ1-1
CDR3aa: CASSFGTPNTEAFF
CDR3nt: TGTGCCAGCAGTTTTGGGACACCGAACACTGAAGCTTTCTTT

abundance: -
v_gene: TRBV5-4
d_gene: TRBD2
j_gene: TRBJ2-1
CDR3aa: CASSPTSGGSYNEQFF
CDR3nt: TGTGCCAGCAGCCCAACTAGCGGCGGGTCCTACAATGAGCAGTTCTTC

abundance: -
v_gene: TRBV28
d_gene: -
j_gene: TRBJ2-3
CDR3aa: CASSSADSNTDTQYF
CDR3nt: TGTGCCAGCAGTTCCGCAGATTCAAACACAGATACGCAGTATTTT

abundance: once
v_gene: TRBV5-1
d_gene: -
j_gene: TRBJ2-2
CDR3aa: CASGPLQGLGTGELFF
CDR3nt: TGCGCCAGCGGCCCCTTACAGGGTCTTGGCACCGGGGAGCTGTTTTTT

abundance: -
v_gene: TRBV5-4
d_gene: TRBD1
j_gene: TRBJ2-7
CDR3aa: CASTYKQGASEQYF
CDR3nt: TGTGCCAGCACCTACAAACAGGGGGCTTCCGAGCAGTACTTC

abundance: -
v_gene: TRBV6-4
d_gene: -
j_gene: TRBJ1-1
CDR3aa: CASSDGGGKAFF
CDR3nt: TGTGCCAGCAGTGATGGCGGGGGGAAAGCTTTCTTT

abundance: -
v_gene: TRBV5-1
d_gene: TRBD1
j_gene: TRBJ1-5
CDR3aa: CASSPGTGGNQPQHF
CDR3nt: TGCGCCAGCAGCCCCGGGACAGGGGGGAATCAGCCCCAGCATTTT

abundance: -
v_gene: TRBV28
d_gene: TRBD1
j_gene: TRBJ1-3
CDR3aa: CASSLSQGARNTIYF
CDR3nt: TGTGCCAGCAGTTTATCACAGGGGGCGCGGAACACCATATATTTT

abundance: -
v_gene: TRBV19
d_gene: -
j_gene: TRBJ2-3
CDR3aa: CASSMADTDTQYF
CDR3nt: TGTGCCAGTAGTATGGCAGACACAGATACGCAGTATTTT

abundance: few
v_gene: TRBV2
d_gene: TRBD1
j_gene: TRBJ1-5
CDR3aa: CASSSTGKNQPQHF
CDR3nt: TGTGCCAGCAGTTCGACAGGGAAGAATCAGCCCCAGCATTTT

abundance: -
v_gene: TRBV5-1
d_gene: -
j_gene: TRBJ1-2
CDR3aa: CASRDSYGYTF
CDR3nt: TGCGCCAGCAGGGACAGCTATGGCTACACCTTC

abundance: -
v_gene: TRBV28
d_gene: TRBD1
j_gene: TRBJ1-6
CDR3aa: CASSWGQGNSPLHF
CDR3nt: TGTGCCAGCAGTTGGGGACAGGGCAATTCACCCCTCCACTTT

abundance: -
v_gene: TRBV3-1/TRBV3-2
d_gene: -
j_gene: TRBJ2-5
CDR3aa: CASNLMGHQETQYF
CDR3nt: TGTGCCAGCAACCTCATGGGACATCAAGAGACCCAGTACTTC

abundance: -
v_gene: TRBV4-3
d_gene: TRBD2
j_gene: TRBJ2-3
CDR3aa: CASSQDASGYTDTQYF
CDR3nt: TGCGCCAGCAGCCAAGACGCTAGCGGCTACACAGATACGCAGTATTTT

abundance: -
v_gene: TRBV5-1
d_gene: TRBD2
j_gene: TRBJ2-2
CDR3aa: CASSKLAGENTGELFF
CDR3nt: TGCGCCAGCAGCAAACTAGCGGGTGAAAACACCGGGGAGCTGTTTTTT

abundance: -
v_gene: TRBV7-9
d_gene: TRBD2
j_gene: TRBJ2-7
CDR3aa: CASSFFSGRAVDEQYF
CDR3nt: TGTGCCAGCAGCTTCTTTAGCGGGAGGGCGGTCGACGAGCAGTACTTC

abundance: -
v_gene: TRBV5-5
d_gene: TRBD1
j_gene: TRBJ1-2
CDR3aa: CASSLPGGLNGYTF
CDR3nt: TGTGCCAGCAGCTTACCAGGGGGCTTGAATGGCTACACCTTC

abundance: -
v_gene: TRBV7-2
d_gene: -
j_gene: TRBJ2-7
CDR3aa: CASSTTGTGTYEQYF
CDR3nt: TGTGCCAGCAGCACGACGGGGACTGGGACCTACGAGCAGTACTTC

abundance: -
v_gene: TRBV9
d_gene: TRBD1
j_gene: TRBJ2-1
CDR3aa: CASSVSDRGLVSYNEQFF
CDR3nt: TGTGCCAGCAGCGTATCAGACAGGGGTTTGGTGTCCTACAATGAGCAGTTCTTC

abundance: -
v_gene: TRBV2
d_gene: TRBD1
j_gene: TRBJ1-2
CDR3aa: CASSPIGQGGNYGYTF
CDR3nt: TGTGCCAGCAGTCCCATCGGACAGGGAGGAAACTATGGCTACACCTTC

abundance: once
v_gene: TRBV9
d_gene: TRBD1
j_gene: TRBJ1-2
CDR3aa: CASSVAQGADYGYTF
CDR3nt: TGTGCCAGCAGCGTAGCACAGGGGGCGGACTATGGCTACACCTTC